What follows are 29 T cell receptor beta chains derived from one specimen sequenced in a study of T cell repertoires in cytomegalovirus infection. TCRdb recomputed calls from the reads with MiXCR, one row per CDR3 protein. This table has 400,000 or so distinct CDR3 sequences, 18% appearing once. Sequencing was done on a sample of PBMCs. The receptors stem from a human donor in good health (CMV status not recorded). Some clones in this sample may be carry-over from other donors' samples.

This clonotype was seen a handful of times. V and J are TRBV20-1 and TRBJ2-3; the match to TRBD2 covers 12 bases. Germline CDR1 reads DFQATT; CDR2 reads SNEGSKA (reference sequence). V shed 2 bases, J shed 4 bases, and the junction held 10 bases outside the gene matches. CDR3 size: 17 residues. The CDR3 nucleotides are TGCAGTGCTAGAATGCCTAGCGGGAGGGGTGCGGCAGATACGCAGTATTTT. Encoded protein: CSARMPSGRGAADTQYF.

This clonotype was found a few times. The chain couples TRBV18 to TRBJ2-7; D is uncertain. This CDR3 is 13 amino acids long. CDR1 and CDR2 (germline): KGHSH, LQKENI. V was clipped by 2 bases and J by 4 bases, with 9 bases between them. The CDR3 nucleotides read TGTGCCAGCTCACCAGAGGCACTATACGAGCAGTACTTC. Translation: CASSPEALYEQYF.

This clonotype has just a few counts. This chain uses TRBV7-3 with TRBJ1-5, with D uncertain. V was shortened by 5 bases and J by 1 base, with 18 bases between the two germline ends. Germline assignment: CDR1 SGHTA and CDR2 FQGTGA. This CDR3 spans 17 amino acids. The CDR3 region is CASSLPRALGSNQPQHF. The CDR3 DNA follows: TGTGCCAGCAGCCTTCCCCGGGCCCTAGGCAGCAATCAGCCCCAGCATTTT.

This clonotype was counted ten times or more. The chain is built from TRBV7-2 and TRBJ2-3; D remains ambiguous. CDR1 SGHTA and CDR2 FQGNSA come from the germline V gene. The CDR3 covers 13 residues. Trimming shortened V by 4 bases and J by 0 bases, and 5 bases separated the two germline ends. CDR3 DNA sequence: TGTGCCAGCAGCTATAAAAGCACAGATACGCAGTATTTT. Translation: CASSYKSTDTQYF. The full variable domain, rest sourced from reference TRBV7-2 and TRBJ2-3, is GAGVSQSPSNKVTEKGKDVELRCDPISGHTALYWYRQSLGQGLEFLIYFQGNSAPDKSGLPSDRFSAERTGGSVSTLTIQRTQQEDSAVYLCASSYKSTDTQYFGPGTRLTVL.

Many counts were recorded for this clonotype. V is TRBV7-2 and J is TRBJ1-2, with D perhaps matching TRBD1 (6 bases). The CDR3 runs 12 residues. Germline CDR1 reads SGHTA; CDR2 reads FQGNSA. With 7 bases removed from V and 2 bases from J, the gap between germline ends came to 8 bases. The CDR3 nucleotides read TGTGCCAGCAACAGGGTAAACTATGGCTACACCTTC. This sequence encodes CASNRVNYGYTF.

The chain has TRBV12-3 or TRBV12-4 and TRBJ2-5; D might be TRBD1 (5 bases). V was trimmed by 4 bases and J by 8 bases, leaving 20 bases between them. The CDR3 is made up of 15 amino acids. The CDR3, as DNA: TGTGCCAGCAGTTCGGCTGGGGCCCCTCTGAAAACCCAGTACTTC. It is translated as CASSSAGAPLKTQYF.

This clonotype was observed a few times. CDR3 amino acids: CASSLGSQGEQYF. CDR3 sequence (DNA): TGTGCCAGCAGTTTGGGGTCCCAGGGCGAGCAGTACTTC. The V call is TRBV28, the J call TRBJ2-7; tentative D call: TRBD1 (5 bases). Germline V gene data show CDR1 as MDHEN and CDR2 as SYDVKM. V was shortened by 3 bases and J by 6 bases, with 12 bases between the two germline ends. CDR3 length: 13 residues.

Ten or more counts support this clonotype. This chain joins TRBV2 and TRBJ2-3, with TRBD2 matching 8 bases. Looked up from germline, CDR1 is SNHLY and CDR2 is FYNNEI. Trimming took 6 bases from V and 8 from J; bases not matched to a gene: 13. CDR3 length: 15 residues. CDR3 sequence reads: CASSPGTSGVGTQYF. The CDR3 region has the DNA TGTGCCAGCAGCCCCGGGACTAGTGGAGTCGGTACGCAGTATTTT. Looking up the rest from reference TRBV2 and TRBJ2-3 gives the full variable domain: EPEVTQTPSHQVTQMGQEVILRCVPISNHLYFYWYRQILGQKVEFLVSFYNNEISEKSEIFDDQFSVERPDGSNFTLKIRSTKLEDSAMYFCASSPGTSGVGTQYFGPGTRLTVL.

This clonotype appeared a few times. Written as DNA, the CDR3 is TGCAGTGCTTCCGACCCAGGGGGCGCTGGGAATGAGCAGTTCTTC. This encodes CSASDPGGAGNEQFF. V is TRBV20-1 and J is TRBJ2-1; 8 bases line up with TRBD1. The CDR3 is 15 amino acids. CDR1 and CDR2 from the germline V gene are DFQATT and SNEGSKA (reference sequence). The V gene end was trimmed by 5 bases and the J gene end by 7 bases; junction bases not matched to a gene: 13.

This clonotype was detected many times. V is TRBV7-7 and J is TRBJ2-5; possibly TRBD1 or TRBD2 for D (6 bases each). This CDR3 region has 14 residues. Trimming pared 6 bases from V and 4 bases from J, leaving 15 bases between. Germline lookup yields CDR1 SSHAT and CDR2 FNYEAQ (reference sequence). The chain's CDR3 is CASSPGGLGETQYF. Written as DNA, the CDR3 is TGTGCCAGCAGTCCTGGGGGGCTCGGAGAGACCCAGTACTTC. Together with reference TRBV7-7 and TRBJ2-5, the CDR3 gives the full variable domain: GAGVSQSPRYKVTKRGQDVTLRCDPISSHATLYWYQQALGQGPEFLTYFNYEAQPDKSGLPSDRFSAERPEGSISTLTIQRTEQRDSAMYRCASSPGGLGETQYFGPGTRLLVL.

This chain uses TRBV6-6 with TRBJ2-3, with 10 positions matching TRBD2. Germline-derived CDR1 and CDR2 are MNHNY and SVGAGI (reference sequence). The CDR3 loop spans 16 amino acids. After removal of 0 bases from V and 4 bases from J, the junction contained 4 bases not matched to a gene. The CDR3 bases are TGTGCCAGCAGTTACTCCAGCGGGAGGGCCGCAGATACGCAGTATTTT. It yields the protein CASSYSSGRAADTQYF.

This clonotype was counted only a few times. This may stem from a read error, because a much larger clone lies one nucleotide away. CDR3 DNA sequence: TGTACCAGCAGTCCGACTAGCTGGGCAGATACGCAGTATTTT. It codes for CTSSPTSWADTQYF. The chain links TRBV7-2 to TRBJ2-3; 7 positions match TRBD2. The germline V gene encodes CDR1 SGHTA and CDR2 FQGNSA. The CDR3 length is 14 residues. V dropped 6 bases and J dropped 4; count of bases not matched to a gene: 7.

The sample holds a few counts of this clonotype. V is TRBV4-1 and J is TRBJ2-4; no reliable D call. In germline, CDR1 is MGHRA, CDR2 YSYEKL. V was pared by 3 bases and J by 5 bases, with 17 bases between. The CDR3 loop spans 16 amino acids. The DNA of the CDR3 is TGCGCCAGCAGCCACGACAACCCTATTGGCGAAAACATTCAGTACTTC. It specifies CASSHDNPIGENIQYF.

In its sample, this clonotype was seen many times. The chain combines TRBV7-2 with TRBJ1-2; 7 bases match TRBD1. The CDR3 is 14 amino acids. Trimming removed 1 base from V and 4 bases from J; junction bases left unmatched: 3. Germline V gene sequence: CDR1 SGHTA, CDR2 FQGNSA. CDR3 sequence reads: CASSLDRGGYGYTF. CDR3 coding DNA: TGTGCCAGCAGCTTAGACAGGGGTGGCTATGGCTACACCTTC.

The genes are TRBV6-6 and TRBJ2-3, with a weak D call TRBD2 (6 bases). Trimming took 5 bases from V and 4 from J, leaving 22 bases between them. CDR1 and CDR2 (germline): MNHNY, SVGAGI (reference sequence). This CDR3 region has 17 residues. The CDR3 loop is CASSPMSGRPNADTQYF. The CDR3 DNA reads as TGTGCCAGCAGTCCAATGTCAGGGAGGCCCAACGCAGATACGCAGTATTTT.

This clonotype was counted only a few times. The chain recombines TRBV20-1 with TRBJ2-7; D gene unclear. The V end was cut by 0 bases, the J end by 0 bases, with 12 bases between. The CDR3 totals 15 residues. Germline V lookup: CDR1 DFQATT, CDR2 SNEGSKA (reference sequence). This chain's CDR3 is CSARERIWSSYEQYF. The CDR3 coding sequence is TGCAGTGCTAGAGAACGAATTTGGTCCTCCTACGAGCAGTACTTC.

This clonotype occurred a few times. The rearrangement joins TRBV6-1 to TRBJ2-2, with D tentatively TRBD2 (5 bases). CDR1 is MNHNS and CDR2 is SASEGT in the germline V gene. Trimming cost V 5 bases and J 7 bases, with 11 bases left between them. The CDR3 spans 13 residues. This CDR3 is CASSYVGVGELFF. In DNA, the CDR3 is TGTGCCAGCAGTTATGTCGGGGTCGGGGAGCTGTTTTTT.

The V call is TRBV20-1, the J call TRBJ2-7; maybe TRBD2 (6 bases). Germline V gene data show CDR1 as DFQATT and CDR2 as SNEGSKA (reference sequence). V gave up 5 bases and J gave up 3 bases, with 8 bases separating them. The CDR3 is 11 residues long. The CDR3 DNA follows: TGCAGTGCTGGGACTTTCTACGAGCAGTACTTC. Its protein product is CSAGTFYEQYF.

This chain connects TRBV19 to TRBJ1-6; 9 bases line up with TRBD1. The germline gives CDR1 LNHDA, CDR2 SQIVND (reference sequence). Trimming at V came to 3 bases and at J to 8 bases, leaving 2 bases not matched to a gene. This CDR3 spans 14 amino acids. CDR3 sequence reads: CASSMGQGYSPLHF. Written as DNA, the CDR3 is TGTGCCAGTAGTATGGGACAGGGTTATTCACCCCTCCACTTT. Based on the CDR3 plus reference TRBV19 and TRBJ1-6, the full variable domain is DGGITQSPKYLFRKEGQNVTLSCEQNLNHDAMYWYRQDPGQGLRLIYYSQIVNDFQKGDIAEGYSVSREKKESFPLTVTSAQKNPTAFYLCASSMGQGYSPLHFGNGTRLTVT.

This clonotype has ten or more counts. This sequence joins TRBV7-8 and TRBJ1-5; D is unclear. The germline V and J ends were trimmed by 5 bases and 2 bases, with 13 bases remaining between them. CDR1 and CDR2 (germline): SGHVS, FQNEAQ. The CDR3 covers 15 residues. The CDR3 region has the DNA TGTGCCAGCAGCCCGGGTCGGGTACGCAATCAGCCCCAGCATTTT. Protein sequence: CASSPGRVRNQPQHF.

The gene calls are TRBV12-3 or TRBV12-4 and TRBJ1-1, with 8 bases that match TRBD1. With V trimmed by 4 bases and J by 4 bases, 2 bases remained unmatched. The CDR3 covers 13 residues. For the CDR3, the DNA is TGTGCCAGCAGTTACAGGGGGAGCACTGAAGCTTTCTTT. It encodes CASSYRGSTEAFF.

At least ten counts were recorded for this clonotype. The chain links TRBV20-1 to TRBJ1-1, with D hard to call. Trimming cost V 4 bases and J 8 bases, with 23 bases left between them. This CDR3 is built from 15 residues. Germline V gene data show CDR1 as DFQATT and CDR2 as SNEGSKA (reference sequence). The CDR3 nucleotides read TGCAGTGCTATTGCTAACTCTCGGGCTTCCCGGGAAGCTTTCTTT. Translated: CSAIANSRASREAFF.

A note on this clonotype: The CDR3 end shows no conserved phenylalanine or tryptophan, and so a read error is likely. The chain uses TRBV12-3 or TRBV12-4 and TRBJ1-1; D not certain. V lost 0 bases to trimming and J lost 4 bases, with 12 bases between them. The length of the CDR3 is 15 residues. In nucleotides, the CDR3 is TGTGCCAGCAGTTTAGCGGCGTGGGGTTCCACTGAAGCTTTCTTA. Protein sequence: CASSLAAWGSTEAFL.

This clonotype has just a few counts. This sequence joins TRBV6-1 and TRBJ1-5; D not certain. V was pared by 2 bases and J by 11 bases, with 10 bases between. Germline V lookup: CDR1 MNHNS, CDR2 SASEGT. The CDR3 runs to 12 residues. CDR3 in DNA: TGTGCCAGCAGTGAAAGACCTCGGTCCCAGCATTTT. Translating gives CASSERPRSQHF.

This clonotype was detected a few times. The chain uses TRBV15 and TRBJ1-4, with TRBD1 as a possible D gene (5 bases). From germline, CDR1 is LNHNV and CDR2 YYDKDF (reference sequence). The V and J ends lost 0 bases and 13 bases respectively, with 12 bases between them. This CDR3 is 13 amino acids long. The CDR3 DNA is TGTGCCACCAGCAGAGAACTGGACACGGGACTGTTTTTT. Its protein product is CATSRELDTGLFF.

This clonotype was observed a handful of times. The rearrangement uses TRBV20-1 and TRBJ2-3; D is possibly TRBD2 (6 bases). CDR1 and CDR2 from the germline V gene are DFQATT and SNEGSKA (reference sequence). V lost 5 bases and J lost 2, with 8 bases in between. The CDR3 sequence is 12 residues long. The CDR3 protein is CSAGGNTDTQYF. The CDR3 nucleotides read TGCAGTGCTGGCGGGAACACAGATACGCAGTATTTT.

This rearrangement joins TRBV6-6 to TRBJ2-3; 9 bases align to TRBD2. V was clipped by 2 bases and J by 2 bases; unmatched bases: 5. Per germline, CDR1 MNHNY and CDR2 SVGAGI (reference sequence). The CDR3 runs to 16 residues. The CDR3 protein is CASSYLSGGITDTQYF. CDR3 bases: TGTGCCAGCAGTTACCTAAGCGGGGGGATCACAGATACGCAGTATTTT.

About this clonotype itself: This could be a read error, since a much larger clone is one nucleotide away. This chain connects TRBV4-1 to TRBJ1-6, with D unclear. Germline lookup yields CDR1 MGHRA and CDR2 YSYEKL. The CDR3 runs 15 residues. The CDR3 protein is CANSQDGQRYSPLHF. In DNA, the CDR3 is TGCGCCAACAGCCAAGACGGGCAGCGTTATTCACCCCTCCACTTT.

This clonotype came up a few times. The chain uses TRBV28 and TRBJ2-5; a possible D gene is TRBD1 (5 bases). Looked up from germline, CDR1 is MDHEN and CDR2 is SYDVKM. With 5 bases removed from V and 4 bases from J, the gap between germline ends came to 11 bases. The length of the CDR3 is 13 residues. Written as DNA, the CDR3 is TGTGCCAGCAGTGGCAGGGCTAGAGAGACCCAGTACTTC. This sequence encodes CASSGRARETQYF.